This TCR beta chain came from a study of blood T cell repertoires in COVID-19. The overall study: Researchers got acute and convalescent COVID-19 samples from the United States, Italy and Spain. Sample material is recorded as cDNA or gDNA derived from T cells, B-cell-depleted T cells, or PBMCs.

Germline trimming cut 4 bases from V and 2 bases from J; bases unmatched to any gene: 12. The CDR3 length is 19 residues. The V gene's germline CDR1 is SGHRS and CDR2 YFSETQ. Per the study methods: Amplification of reference gene primers was used by the study to estimate nucleated cell counts. The table came from immunoSEQ multiplex PCR; TCRdb's copy has only in-frame clones and leaves some out. V and J calls and clone size follow that table, whereas D and trimming were derived from the DNA. The sample has fewer than 75,000 clones, 90% seen once. The sequencing sample was made of peripheral blood. The chain combines TRBV5-1 with TRBJ2-6; 10 nucleotides match TRBD1. This clonotype originated in a human donor in a cohort sampled during active COVID-19. The CDR3: CASSTTRQGALAGANVLTF. CDR3 DNA: TGCGCCAGCAGCACGACTAGACAGGGGGCATTAGCTGGGGCCAACGTCCTGACTTTC.